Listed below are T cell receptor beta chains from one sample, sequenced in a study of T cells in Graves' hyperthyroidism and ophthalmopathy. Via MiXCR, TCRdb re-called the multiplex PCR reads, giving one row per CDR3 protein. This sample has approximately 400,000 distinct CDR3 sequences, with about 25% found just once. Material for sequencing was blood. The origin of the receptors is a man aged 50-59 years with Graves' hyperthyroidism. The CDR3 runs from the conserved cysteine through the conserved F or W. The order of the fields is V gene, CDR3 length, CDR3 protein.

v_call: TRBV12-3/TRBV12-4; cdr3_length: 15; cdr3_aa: CASSFGGLAGDTQYF
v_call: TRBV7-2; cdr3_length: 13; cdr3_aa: CAIQRGSGETQYF
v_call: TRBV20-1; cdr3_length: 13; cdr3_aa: CSARDGHGDGYTF
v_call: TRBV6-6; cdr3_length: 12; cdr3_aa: CASSYDGPTQYF
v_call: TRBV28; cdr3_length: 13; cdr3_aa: CASSLVGLDEQYF
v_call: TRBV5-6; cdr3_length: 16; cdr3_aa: CASSMGTSVTKNIQYF
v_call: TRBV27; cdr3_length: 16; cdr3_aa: CASSPQTISGANVLTF
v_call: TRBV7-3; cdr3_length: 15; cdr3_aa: CASSLAPGTRAEQYF
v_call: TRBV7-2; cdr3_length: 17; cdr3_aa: CASSHGTSVDSYNEQFF
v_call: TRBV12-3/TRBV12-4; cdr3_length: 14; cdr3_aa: CASNFRGGSTEAFF
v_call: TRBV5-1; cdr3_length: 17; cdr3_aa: CASSLSGVAGRAYEQYF
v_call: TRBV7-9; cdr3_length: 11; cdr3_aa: CASTMVDEQYF
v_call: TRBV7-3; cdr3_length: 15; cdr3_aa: CASSSRGGLGDEQFF